This is a list of T cell receptor beta chains from one sample in a study of PD-1 blockade in classical Hodgkin lymphoma. Here immunoSEQ multiplex PCR was the method, and the copy in TCRdb shows in-frame clones only, minus some. The top ten clones hold approximately 6.7% of a sample with over 20,000 clones, about 80% of them seen once. The sequencing used peripheral blood mononuclear cells (PBMCs), collected at baseline. All receptors derive from a human donor with classical Hodgkin lymphoma. Each CDR3 is given with its conserved first and last residue. A D gene is named only where the DNA matches it firmly. Size values are once, few and many counts, or a class for expanded clones, and some rows have none.

j_call,clone_size,v_call,d_call,cdr3_nt,cdr3_aa
TRBJ2-6,.,TRBV4-3,TRBD1,TGCGCCAGCAGCCAAGATGGGACAGGGTCGGGCGGGGCCAACGTCCTGACTTTC,CASSQDGTGSGGANVLTF
TRBJ2-3,once,TRBV5-1,TRBD1,TGCGCCAGCAGCGGGACAGCTGTAACAGATACGCAGTATTTT,CASSGTAVTDTQYF
TRBJ1-1,.,TRBV7-6,.,TGTGCCAGCAGCTTCCCAAACACTGAAGCTTTCTTT,CASSFPNTEAFF
TRBJ1-5,.,TRBV28,TRBD1,TGTGCCAGCAGAAACAGGGGGATCTTCAATCAGCCCCAGCATTTT,CASRNRGIFNQPQHF
TRBJ2-3,.,TRBV7-9,.,TGTGCCAGCAGCTTAGAGGGCAGCACAGATACGCAGTATTTT,CASSLEGSTDTQYF
TRBJ2-2,.,TRBV28,.,TGTGCCAGCAGTTTTTGGGGAATTGGACAGTTCACCGGGGAGCTGTTTTTT,CASSFWGIGQFTGELFF
TRBJ2-1,.,TRBV4-3,.,TGCGCCAGCAGCCCCCAGGGGGGGCCCTTTTACAATGAGCAGTTCTTC,CASSPQGGPFYNEQFF
TRBJ1-3,.,TRBV4-2,.,TGTGCCAGCAGTCCCTCCGGACCGAGCTCTGGAAACACCATATATTTT,CASSPSGPSSGNTIYF
TRBJ2-7,.,TRBV7-3,.,TGTGCCAGCAGCTTAGGTGTGAACGAGCAGTACTTC,CASSLGVNEQYF
TRBJ2-7,few,TRBV5-5,.,TGTGCCAGCAGCTTGGTCGGCTACGAGCAGTACTTC,CASSLVGYEQYF